This TCR beta chain was sequenced during a study of blood T cell repertoires in COVID-19. Across the whole study: T cells, B-cell-depleted T cells, or PBMCs supplied cDNA or gDNA.

Participants came from some 23 US areas, aged about 18 to 89 years. Two negative PCRs, clearance, or symptom resolution had been documented for recovered Cohort 3 donors. The length of the CDR3 is 14 residues. CDR1 KGHSH and CDR2 LQKENI come from the germline V gene. The germline V and J ends were trimmed by 6 bases and 2 bases, with 11 bases remaining between them. Original processing notes: Amplification with reference gene primers provided the estimates of nucleated cell counts. Assay used: immunoSEQ multiplex PCR; TCRdb lists only in-frame clones, some missing. From that table come the V and J calls and clone size; the DNA was used to work out D and trimming. Among a few hundred thousand clones listed, roughly 89% were seen once.

Sequenced input: PBMCs or T cells enriched from blood (not recorded which). The receptor's source is a woman aged 40 to 50 who had recovered from COVID-19. The V call is TRBV18, the J call TRBJ1-5, with D uncertain. The CDR3 DNA is TGTGCCAGCTCTTTCTCAGGTGGCAATCAGCCCCAGCATTTT. This gives the protein CASSFSGGNQPQHF.